This T cell receptor beta chain was captured in a study of T cells in Graves' hyperthyroidism and ophthalmopathy. Whole-study context: Sampling of peripheral blood happened at initial diagnosis, prior to any treatment. Regarding the study as a whole: It was a median about 7.1 months before onset that the model predicted ophthalmopathy.

Researchers barred patients who had uncontrolled infection, other autoimmune disease, pregnancy or lactation. This clonotype was recorded at least ten times. What it binds is not known. TCR beta CDR3 regions were amplified from RNA transcripts. TCR CDR3 regions were first amplified by RT-PCR with HTBI primers. MiXCR was run by TCRdb on the multiplex PCR reads, yielding one entry per CDR3 protein. The data show 400,000 or so distinct CDR3 sequences, about 14% seen once. V was clipped by 4 bases and J by 3 bases; unmatched bases: 5. This CDR3 is built from 15 residues. Germline CDR1 and CDR2: SGHRS and YFSETQ.

The chain employs TRBV5-1 and TRBJ2-2, with 8 bases that match TRBD2. The sequence was collected from a woman aged 25 to 39 with Graves' ophthalmopathy. The sample was blood. DNA of the CDR3: TGCGCCAGCAGCAGAACCGGGGGGGACACCGGGGAGCTGTTTTTT. Translating gives CASSRTGGDTGELFF.